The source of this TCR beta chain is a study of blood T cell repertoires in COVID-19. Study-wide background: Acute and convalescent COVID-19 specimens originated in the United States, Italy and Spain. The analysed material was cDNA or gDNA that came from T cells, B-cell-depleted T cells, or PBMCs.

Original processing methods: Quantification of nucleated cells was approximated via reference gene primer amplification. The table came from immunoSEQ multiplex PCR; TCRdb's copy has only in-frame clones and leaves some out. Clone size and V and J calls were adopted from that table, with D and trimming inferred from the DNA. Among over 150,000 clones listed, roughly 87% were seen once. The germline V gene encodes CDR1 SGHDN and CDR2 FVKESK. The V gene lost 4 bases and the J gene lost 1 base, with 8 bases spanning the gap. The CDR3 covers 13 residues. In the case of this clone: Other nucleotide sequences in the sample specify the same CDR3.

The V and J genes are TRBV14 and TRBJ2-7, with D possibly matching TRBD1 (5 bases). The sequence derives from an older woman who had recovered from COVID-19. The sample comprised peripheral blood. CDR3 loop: CASSPRVSYEQYF. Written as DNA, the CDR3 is TGTGCCAGCAGCCCCAGGGTTTCCTACGAGCAGTACTTC. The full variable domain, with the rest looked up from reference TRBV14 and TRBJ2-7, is EAGVTQFPSHSVIEKGQTVTLRCDPISGHDNLYWYRRVMGKEIKFLLHFVKESKQDESGMPNNRFLAERTGGTYSTLKVQPAELEDSGVYFCASSPRVSYEQYFGPGTRLTVT.